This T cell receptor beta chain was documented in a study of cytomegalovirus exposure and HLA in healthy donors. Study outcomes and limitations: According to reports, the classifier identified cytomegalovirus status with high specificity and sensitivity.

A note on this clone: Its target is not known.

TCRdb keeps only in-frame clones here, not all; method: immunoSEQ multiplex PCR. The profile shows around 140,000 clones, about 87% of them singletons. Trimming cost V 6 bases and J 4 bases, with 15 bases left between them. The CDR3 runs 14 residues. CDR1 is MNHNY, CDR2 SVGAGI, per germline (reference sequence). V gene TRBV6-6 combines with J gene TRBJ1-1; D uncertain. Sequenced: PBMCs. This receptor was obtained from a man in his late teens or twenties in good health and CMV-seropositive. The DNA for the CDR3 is TGTGCCAGCAGCCAAACTCTCTGGAGCACTGAAGCTTTCTTT. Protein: CASSQTLWSTEAFF.